The clone carrying this T cell receptor beta chain occurred many times. Its antigen is as yet unknown. The CDR3 contains 16 residues. Between the trimmed V and J ends, which lost 1 base and 7 bases, there was a span of 18 bases. Germline assignment: CDR1 SGHRS and CDR2 YFSETQ. The data derive from a study of T-cell reconstitution after alpha-beta-depleted transplantation in children. General study results and limits: One year after transplant, T-cell counts and diversity came mostly from newly produced T cells. Alpha-beta T cells present about two months after transplant were reported to originate from several hundred expanded graft clones. Surviving recipient T cells and thymic progenitors produced the high day-60 TCRbeta diversity seen in some patients.

The authors prepared the TCRbeta library with unique molecular identifiers. TCRdb used MiXCR to reprocess the PCR reads, holding one entry per CDR3 protein. The sample holds 780,000 or so distinct CDR3 sequences, under 20% seen once. The sample here was PBMCs, mostly from graft donor cells, taken 360 days after TCRalphabeta/CD19-depleted stem cell transplant. The sequence was obtained from a male patient aged 10-17 years who had a stem cell transplant for acute lymphoblastic leukemia, so the T cells may come from the graft donor. This chain links TRBV5-1 with TRBJ2-1; D possibly matches TRBD1 or TRBD2 (5 bases each). The CDR3, as DNA: TGCGCCAGCAGCTTGTGGCGAGGGGTAGTCGGAAATGAGCAGTTCTTC. Translation: CASSLWRGVVGNEQFF.